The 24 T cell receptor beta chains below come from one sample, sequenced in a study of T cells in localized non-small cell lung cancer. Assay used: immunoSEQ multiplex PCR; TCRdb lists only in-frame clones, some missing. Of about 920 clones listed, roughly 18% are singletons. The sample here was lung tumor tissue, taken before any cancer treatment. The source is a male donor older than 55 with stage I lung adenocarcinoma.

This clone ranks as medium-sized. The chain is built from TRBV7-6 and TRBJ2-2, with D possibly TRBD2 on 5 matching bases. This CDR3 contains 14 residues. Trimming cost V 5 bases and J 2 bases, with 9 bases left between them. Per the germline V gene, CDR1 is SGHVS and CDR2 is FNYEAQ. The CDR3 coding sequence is TGTGCCAGCAGCCCCAGCGGTAACACCGGGGAGCTGTTTTTT. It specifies CASSPSGNTGELFF.

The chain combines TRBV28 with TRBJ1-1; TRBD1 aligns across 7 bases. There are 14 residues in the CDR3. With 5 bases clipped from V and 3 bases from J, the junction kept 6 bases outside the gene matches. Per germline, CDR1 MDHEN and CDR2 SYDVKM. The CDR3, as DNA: TGTGCCAGCAGTCCCCGACAGGGTGACACTGAAGCTTTCTTT. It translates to CASSPRQGDTEAFF.

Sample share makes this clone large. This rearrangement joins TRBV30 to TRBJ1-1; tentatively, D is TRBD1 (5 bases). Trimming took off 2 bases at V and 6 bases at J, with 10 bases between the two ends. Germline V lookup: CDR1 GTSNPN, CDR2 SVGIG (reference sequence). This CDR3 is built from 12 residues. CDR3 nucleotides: TGTGCCTGGAGTTCTAAAGGGGCTGAAGCTTTCTTT. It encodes CAWSSKGAEAFF.

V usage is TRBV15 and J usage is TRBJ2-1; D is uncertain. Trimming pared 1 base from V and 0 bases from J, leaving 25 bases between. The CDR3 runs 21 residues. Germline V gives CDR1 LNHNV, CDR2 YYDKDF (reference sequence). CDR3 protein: CATSRGTEDLAQPSSYNEQFF. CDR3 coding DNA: TGTGCCACCAGCAGAGGAACCGAGGATTTGGCCCAACCAAGCTCCTACAATGAGCAGTTCTTC. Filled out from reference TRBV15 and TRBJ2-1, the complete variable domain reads DAMVIQNPRYQVTQFGKPVTLSCSQTLNHNVMYWYQQKSSQAPKLLFHYYDKDFNNEADTPDNFQSRRPNTSFCFLDIRSPGLGDTAMYLCATSRGTEDLAQPSSYNEQFFGPGTRLTVL.

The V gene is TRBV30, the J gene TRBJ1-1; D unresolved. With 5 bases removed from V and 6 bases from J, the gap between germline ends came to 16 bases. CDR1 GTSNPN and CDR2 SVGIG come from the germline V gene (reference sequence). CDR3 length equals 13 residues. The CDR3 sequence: CAWEARGTAEAFF. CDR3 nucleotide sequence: TGTGCCTGGGAGGCGCGGGGAACGGCTGAAGCTTTCTTT.

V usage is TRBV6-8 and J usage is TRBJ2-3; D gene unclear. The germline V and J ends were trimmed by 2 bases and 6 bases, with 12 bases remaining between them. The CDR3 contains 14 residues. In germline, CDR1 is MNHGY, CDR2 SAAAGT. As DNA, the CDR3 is TGTGCCAGCAGTTACCCCCAGGCCCCGGATACGCAGTATTTT. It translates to CASSYPQAPDTQYF.

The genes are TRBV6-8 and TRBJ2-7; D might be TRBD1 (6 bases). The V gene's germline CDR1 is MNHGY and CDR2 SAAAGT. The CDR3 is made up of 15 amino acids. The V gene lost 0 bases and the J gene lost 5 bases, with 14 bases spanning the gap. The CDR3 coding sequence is TGTGCCAGCAGTTACTCGAGGCAGGGGACGAACGAGCAGTACTTC. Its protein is CASSYSRQGTNEQYF.

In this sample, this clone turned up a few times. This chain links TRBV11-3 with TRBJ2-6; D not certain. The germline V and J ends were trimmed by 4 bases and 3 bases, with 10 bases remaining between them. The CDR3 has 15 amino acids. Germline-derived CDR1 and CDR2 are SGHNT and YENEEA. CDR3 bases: TGTGCCAGCAGCTACCTCCTGGGTGGGGCCAACGTCCTGACTTTC. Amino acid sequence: CASSYLLGGANVLTF.

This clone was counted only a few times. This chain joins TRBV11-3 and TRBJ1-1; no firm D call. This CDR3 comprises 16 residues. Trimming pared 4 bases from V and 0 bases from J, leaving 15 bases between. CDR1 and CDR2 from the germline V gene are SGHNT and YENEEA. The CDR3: CASSWFRVRMNTEAFF. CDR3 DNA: TGTGCCAGCAGCTGGTTCCGGGTCCGGATGAACACTGAAGCTTTCTTT.

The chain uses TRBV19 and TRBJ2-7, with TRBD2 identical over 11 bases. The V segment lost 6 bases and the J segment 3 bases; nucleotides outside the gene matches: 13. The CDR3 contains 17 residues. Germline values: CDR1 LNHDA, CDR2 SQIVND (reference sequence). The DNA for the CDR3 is TGTGCCAGTAGCAAACTAGCGGGGGCCGAGCCCCTCTACGAGCAGTACTTC. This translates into CASSKLAGAEPLYEQYF.

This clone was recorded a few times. The CDR3 DNA is TGTGCCAGCAGCCGAGAACAGGGGTGGTCTGGGGCCAACGTCCTGACTTTC. Translated: CASSREQGWSGANVLTF. The chain uses TRBV11-3 and TRBJ2-6, with 7 positions matching TRBD1. The V gene's germline CDR1 is SGHNT and CDR2 YENEEA. The CDR3 has 17 residues. J was trimmed by 1 base and V by 5 bases; bases with no gene match: 8.

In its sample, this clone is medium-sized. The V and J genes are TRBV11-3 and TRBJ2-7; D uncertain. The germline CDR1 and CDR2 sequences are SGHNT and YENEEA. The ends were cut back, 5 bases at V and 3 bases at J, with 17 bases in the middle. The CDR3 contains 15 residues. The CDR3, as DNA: TGTGCCAGCAGCCCCACCCGTGGCAACCTCTACGAGCAGTACTTC. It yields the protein CASSPTRGNLYEQYF. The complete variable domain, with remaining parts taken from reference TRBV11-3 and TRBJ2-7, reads EAGVVQSPRYKIIEKKQPVAFWCNPISGHNTLYWYLQNLGQGPELLIRYENEEAVDDSQLPKDRFSAERLKGVDSTLKIQPAELGDSAVYLCASSPTRGNLYEQYFGPGTRLTVT.

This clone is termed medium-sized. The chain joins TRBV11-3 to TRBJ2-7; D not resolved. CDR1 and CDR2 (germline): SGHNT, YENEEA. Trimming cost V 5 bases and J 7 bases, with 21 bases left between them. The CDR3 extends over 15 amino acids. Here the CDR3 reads CASSAYSGVSLEQYF. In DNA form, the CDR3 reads TGTGCCAGCAGCGCCTATTCTGGGGTCTCCTTGGAGCAGTACTTC. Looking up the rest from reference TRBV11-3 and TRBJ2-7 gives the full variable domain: EAGVVQSPRYKIIEKKQPVAFWCNPISGHNTLYWYLQNLGQGPELLIRYENEEAVDDSQLPKDRFSAERLKGVDSTLKIQPAELGDSAVYLCASSAYSGVSLEQYFGPGTRLTVT.

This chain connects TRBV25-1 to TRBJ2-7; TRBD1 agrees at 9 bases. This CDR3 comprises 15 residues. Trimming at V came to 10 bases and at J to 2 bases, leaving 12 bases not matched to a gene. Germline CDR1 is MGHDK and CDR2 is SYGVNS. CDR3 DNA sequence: TGTGCCAACACTGAAGGGACAGGGAAACCCTACGAGCAGTACTTC. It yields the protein CANTEGTGKPYEQYF.

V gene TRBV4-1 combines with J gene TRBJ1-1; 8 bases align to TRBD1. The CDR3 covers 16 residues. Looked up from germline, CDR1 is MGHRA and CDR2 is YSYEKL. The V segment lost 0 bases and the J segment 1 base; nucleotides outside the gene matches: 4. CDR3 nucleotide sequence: TGCGCCAGCAGCCAAGATTTGGGGACAGGGAACACTGAAGCTTTCTTT. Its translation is CASSQDLGTGNTEAFF.

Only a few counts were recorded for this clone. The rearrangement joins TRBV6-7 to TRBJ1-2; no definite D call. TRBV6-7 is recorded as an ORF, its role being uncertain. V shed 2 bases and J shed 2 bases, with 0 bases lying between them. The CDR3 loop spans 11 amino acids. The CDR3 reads CASSYNYGYTF. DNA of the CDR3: TGTGCCAGCAGTTACAACTATGGCTACACCTTC.

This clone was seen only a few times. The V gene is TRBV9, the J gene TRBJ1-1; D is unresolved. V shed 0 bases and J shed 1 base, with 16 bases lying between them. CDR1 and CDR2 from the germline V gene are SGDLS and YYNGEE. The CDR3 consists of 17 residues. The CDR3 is CASSVETFLTENTEAFF. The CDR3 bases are TGTGCCAGCAGCGTAGAAACCTTCCTAACAGAGAACACTGAAGCTTTCTTT.

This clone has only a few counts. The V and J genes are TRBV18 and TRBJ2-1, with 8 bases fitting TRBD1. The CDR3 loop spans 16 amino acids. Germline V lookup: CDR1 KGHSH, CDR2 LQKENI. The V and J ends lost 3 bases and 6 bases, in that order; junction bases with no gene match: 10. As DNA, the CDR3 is TGTGCCAGCTCACCTCCAACCCGACAGGGGAGCAATGAGCAGTTCTTC. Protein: CASSPPTRQGSNEQFF.

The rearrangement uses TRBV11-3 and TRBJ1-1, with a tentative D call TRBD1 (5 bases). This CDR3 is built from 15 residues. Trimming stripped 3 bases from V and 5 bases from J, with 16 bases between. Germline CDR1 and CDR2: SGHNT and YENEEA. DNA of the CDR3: TGTGCCAGCAGCTTGGCCAAGGGGCCGGGTACTGAAGCTTTCTTT. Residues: CASSLAKGPGTEAFF.

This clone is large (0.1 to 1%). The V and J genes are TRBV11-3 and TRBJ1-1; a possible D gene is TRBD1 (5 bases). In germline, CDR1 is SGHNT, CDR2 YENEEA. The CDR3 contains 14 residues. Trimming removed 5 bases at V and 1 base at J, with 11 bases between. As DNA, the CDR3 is TGTGCCAGCAGCATTCTACAGGCGAACACTGAAGCTTTCTTT. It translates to CASSILQANTEAFF.

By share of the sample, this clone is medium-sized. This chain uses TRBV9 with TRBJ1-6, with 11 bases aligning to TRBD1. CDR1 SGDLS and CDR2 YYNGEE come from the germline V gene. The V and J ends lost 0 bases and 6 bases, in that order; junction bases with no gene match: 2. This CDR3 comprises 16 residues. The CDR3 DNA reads TGTGCCAGCAGCGTAGAGGGGACAGGGGGTAATTCACCCCTCCACTTT. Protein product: CASSVEGTGGNSPLHF.

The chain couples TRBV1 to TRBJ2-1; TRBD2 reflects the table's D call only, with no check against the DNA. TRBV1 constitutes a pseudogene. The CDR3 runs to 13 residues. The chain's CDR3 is CASSWSPVNEQFF. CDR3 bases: TGCGCCAGCAGCTGGTCTCCGGTGAATGAGCAGTTCTTC.

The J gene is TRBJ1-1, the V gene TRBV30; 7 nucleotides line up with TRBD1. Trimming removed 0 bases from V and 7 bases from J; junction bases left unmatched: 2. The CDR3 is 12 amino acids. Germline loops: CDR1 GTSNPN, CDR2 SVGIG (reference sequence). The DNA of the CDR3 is TGTGCCTGGAGTGTAGGGGACAGTGAAGCTTTCTTT. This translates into CAWSVGDSEAFF.

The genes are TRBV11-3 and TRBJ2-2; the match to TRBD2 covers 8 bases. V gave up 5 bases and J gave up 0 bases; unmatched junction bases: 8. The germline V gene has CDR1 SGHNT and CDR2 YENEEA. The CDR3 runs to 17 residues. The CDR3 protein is CASSPLYSGANTGELFF. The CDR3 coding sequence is TGTGCCAGCAGCCCTCTCTATAGCGGGGCGAACACCGGGGAGCTGTTTTTT.